The 23 T cell receptor beta chains listed next were all sequenced from one sample in a study of monozygotic twins with inflammatory bowel disease. TCRdb reprocessed the 5' RACE reads, keeping one entry per CDR3 protein, no DNA. The sample table sets out around 450,000 distinct CDR3 sequences. Source material: blood. These receptors came from a human donor with ulcerative colitis or Crohn's disease, or a healthy co-twin of an affected twin (not recorded which).

This rearrangement joins TRBV18 to TRBJ2-1. The CDR3 extends over 16 amino acids. Germline V gene sequence: CDR1 KGHSH, CDR2 LQKENI. CDR3 sequence reads: CASSPVYTDSYNEQFF. Using reference TRBV18 and TRBJ2-1 for the parts outside the CDR3, the full variable domain is NAGVMQNPRHLVRRRGQEARLRCSPMKGHSHVYWYRQLPEEGLKFMVYLQKENIIDESGMPKERFSAEFPKEGPSILRIQQVVRGDSAAYFCASSPVYTDSYNEQFFGPGTRLTVL.

The V call is TRBV6-5, the J call TRBJ2-7; without DNA, the TCRdb call of TRBD2 cannot be checked. The CDR3 contains 13 residues. Per germline, CDR1 MNHEY and CDR2 SVGAGI. CDR3 amino acids: CASRPAGSYEQYF.

The rearrangement uses TRBV7-8 and TRBJ2-1. The CDR3 length is 13 residues. Germline V gives CDR1 SGHVS, CDR2 FQNEAQ. CDR3 in amino acids: CASSPRLGNEQFF.

The genes are TRBV20-1 and TRBJ2-2; TCRdb names TRBD1, which stays unverified in the absence of DNA. CDR1 and CDR2 from the germline V gene are DFQATT and SNEGSKA (reference sequence). This CDR3 spans 15 amino acids. The CDR3 loop reads CSAKTQGMNTGELFF.

The chain has TRBV5-1 and TRBJ2-3; TCRdb lists TRBD2, though no DNA is available to test this call. Germline V gives CDR1 SGHRS, CDR2 YFSETQ. The CDR3 sequence is 15 residues long. CDR3 residues: CASSVSGGSTDTQYF.

The genes are TRBV7-8 and TRBJ1-4. The germline V gene has CDR1 SGHVS and CDR2 FQNEAQ. The CDR3 spans 15 residues. The CDR3 loop is CASSSRSGGEGKLFF. The whole variable domain, remainder taken from reference TRBV7-8 and TRBJ1-4, is GAGVSQSPRYKVAKRGQDVALRCDPISGHVSLFWYQQALGQGPEFLTYFQNEAQLDKSGLPSDRFFAERPEGSVSTLKIQRTQQEDSAVYLCASSSRSGGEGKLFFGSGTQLSVL.

V gene TRBV7-8 combines with J gene TRBJ2-7; TCRdb's assignment of TRBD1 cannot be checked, as there is no DNA. There are 15 residues in the CDR3. Per the germline V gene, CDR1 is SGHVS and CDR2 is FQNEAQ. The CDR3 reads CASSLGDPGSYEQYF.

J is TRBJ1-2 and V is TRBV10-3; TCRdb's D call of TRBD1 is untestable without DNA. The CDR3 has 14 residues. Germline-derived CDR1 and CDR2 are ENHRY and SYGVKD. CDR3 sequence reads: CAISPGPTNDGYTF.

The chain uses TRBV5-1 and TRBJ1-1; with no DNA, the TCRdb D assignment of TRBD1 cannot be verified. This CDR3 is built from 14 residues. CDR1 SGHRS and CDR2 YFSETQ come from the germline V gene. The CDR3 sequence is CASAVRGWNTEAFF.

CDR3 loop: CASSLSGGTNEKLFF. This chain links TRBV7-3 with TRBJ1-4. CDR3 size: 15 residues. Germline V gene sequence: CDR1 SGHTA, CDR2 FQGTGA. Combining the CDR3 with reference TRBV7-3 and TRBJ1-4 gives the whole variable domain GAGVSQTPSNKVTEKGKYVELRCDPISGHTALYWYRQSLGQGPEFLIYFQGTGAADDSGLPNDRFFAVRPEGSVSTLKIQRTERGDSAVYLCASSLSGGTNEKLFFGSGTQLSVL.

The chain is built from TRBV24-1 and TRBJ2-3; TCRdb returns TRBD2, unconfirmable since there is no DNA. This CDR3 has 18 amino acids. Germline V gene lookup returns CDR1 KGHDR and CDR2 SFDVKD. CDR3 in amino acids: CATSDSRGSGMSTDTQYF.

The chain recombines TRBV2 with TRBJ2-2. The CDR3 has 15 residues. CDR1 and CDR2 (germline): SNHLY, FYNNEI. The CDR3 region is CASSSAASDTGELFF.

The genes are TRBV7-2 and TRBJ2-7; TCRdb's D call of TRBD2 is untestable without DNA. CDR1 SGHTA and CDR2 FQGNSA come from the germline V gene. This CDR3 is 17 amino acids long. The CDR3 loop reads CASSLQLTSGRIYEQYF.

This chain joins TRBV20-1 and TRBJ2-3; TCRdb proposes TRBD2, but this gene call is untestable without DNA. Germline V gene data show CDR1 as DFQATT and CDR2 as SNEGSKA (reference sequence). The CDR3 has 15 amino acids. The CDR3 sequence is CSARGQRGSTDTQYF.

CDR3 in amino acids: CASSLRRGDGEQFF. J is TRBJ2-1 and V is TRBV7-2; no DNA is available, so the TRBD2 call from TCRdb remains unchecked. The CDR3 has 14 amino acids. Germline V CDR1 and CDR2: SGHTA, FQGNSA.

The chain employs TRBV7-2 and TRBJ1-5; the TCRdb D gene call, TRBD1, has no DNA to confirm it. The CDR3 runs to 16 residues. Germline V gene lookup returns CDR1 SGHTA and CDR2 FQGNSA. CDR3 region: CASSPRAVGVNQPQHF.

This sequence joins TRBV10-3 and TRBJ2-3. This CDR3 has 12 residues. CDR1 is ENHRY and CDR2 is SYGVKD in the germline V gene. The CDR3 here is CAISSALDTQYF.

V and J are TRBV18 and TRBJ1-4; TCRdb lists TRBD1, though no DNA is available to test this call. This CDR3 spans 19 amino acids. CDR1 is KGHSH, CDR2 LQKENI, per germline. This CDR3 is CASSPPLQGRSKTNEKLFF. Using reference TRBV18 and TRBJ1-4 for the parts outside the CDR3, the full variable domain is NAGVMQNPRHLVRRRGQEARLRCSPMKGHSHVYWYRQLPEEGLKFMVYLQKENIIDESGMPKERFSAEFPKEGPSILRIQQVVRGDSAAYFCASSPPLQGRSKTNEKLFFGSGTQLSVL.

The chain employs TRBV11-3 and TRBJ2-7; the D call of TRBD2 rests on TCRdb alone, since no DNA is present to check it. CDR1 and CDR2 from the germline V gene are SGHNT and YENEEA. The CDR3 covers 14 residues. Here the CDR3 reads CASSLDSGTSRQYF.

V usage is TRBV29-1 and J usage is TRBJ2-1. The CDR3 covers 11 residues. Germline CDR1 is SQVTM and CDR2 is ANQGSEA. The CDR3 protein is CSVERVHEQFF.

CDR3 sequence reads: CASSDTSSLGGELFF. This chain joins TRBV5-1 and TRBJ2-2; TCRdb indicates TRBD2, and absent DNA this call remains unverified. CDR1 is SGHRS, CDR2 YFSETQ, per germline. CDR3 length: 15 residues.

The chain's CDR3 is CASSLLAGGREQYF. The chain is built from TRBV5-5 and TRBJ2-7; TCRdb designates TRBD2, a call that cannot be tested without DNA. Germline CDR1 and CDR2: SGHKS and YYEKEE (reference sequence). The CDR3 is 14 residues long.

The chain couples TRBV28 to TRBJ2-7; TCRdb's D call of TRBD1 is untestable without DNA. Germline CDR1 is MDHEN and CDR2 is SYDVKM. The CDR3 contains 14 residues. The CDR3 sequence is CASSSGTGYHEQYF.